This TCR beta chain was recovered during a study of regulatory T cells in long-lasting Graves disease. General study results and limits: Analysis covered peripheral blood alone, not thyroid tissue.

Arm-PCR with iRepertoire HTBI primers amplified the CDR3 regions for these TCR beta libraries. TCRdb re-called the multiplex PCR reads through MiXCR, storing one row per CDR3 protein. The sample has roughly 350,000 distinct CDR3 sequences; about 16% are singletons. This CDR3 region has 12 residues. Trimming took 0 bases from V and 8 from J, leaving 6 bases between them. Germline V CDR1 and CDR2: SGHNT, YYREEE (reference sequence). Stated time point: newly diagnosed GD, antithyroid drugs for less than 3 months. Following extraction of RNA from PBMCs, that RNA was used to make the TCR library. The sample holds many counts of this clonotype. Its antigen is unknown. Separately, the same data were catalogued under a study of T cells in Graves' hyperthyroidism and ophthalmopathy.

The chain couples TRBV5-4 to TRBJ2-1, with D uncertain. The material was peripheral blood mononuclear cells (PBMCs), obtained at new diagnosis, from a patient treated with antithyroid drugs. The receptor was isolated from a woman aged 18 to 35 with Graves disease. The CDR3 region has the DNA TGTGCCAGCAGCTTGGGGAGAGATGAGCAGTTCTTC. Translating it yields CASSLGRDEQFF.